This TCR beta chain is drawn from a study of blood T cells in healthy people across ages. Isolation per sample recovered at least 7 million PBMCs. PCR was performed a second time for about 6 to 12 cycles using a sample-barcoded 5' primer and a J-beta primer mix. Each CDR3 protein is one row after TCRdb ran MiXCR on the 5' RACE reads. The table lists about 840,000 distinct CDR3 sequences, under 35% of them singletons, with roughly 10% in the top ten. CDR1 is DFQATT and CDR2 is SNEGSKA in the germline V gene (reference sequence). The ends lost 7 bases at V and 2 bases at J; junction bases unmatched: 8. CDR3 length: 14 residues. The table lists this clonotype with a few counts. This sample was shared with a second study, whose subject was T cells of mothers and their children.

The material sequenced was blood. The chain has TRBV20-1 and TRBJ1-5; 7 positions agree with TRBD1. This sequence originates from a woman in her thirties or forties in good health. CDR3: CSVSRGPGNQPQHF. DNA of the CDR3: TGCAGTGTGTCGAGGGGGCCTGGCAATCAGCCCCAGCATTTT.